These 16 T cell receptor beta chains were all obtained from the same sample, sequenced in a study of T cell clonality in common variable immunodeficiency. Study-level findings and limits: Fewer deletions and N-nucleotide insertions were reportedly seen in common variable immunodeficiency TCR beta sequences.

Here immunoSEQ multiplex PCR was the method, and the copy in TCRdb shows in-frame clones only, minus some. There are around 17,000 clones in the sample, none observed a single time. For these receptors, no antigen is known. The specimen sequenced was peripheral blood mononuclear cells. The receptors derive from a human donor with common variable immunodeficiency.

This clone was observed a handful of times. The read ends 3 residues before the CDR3 terminus; that terminus is restored from the germline J gene. V and J are TRBV2 and TRBJ1-5; D gene ambiguous. V dropped 4 bases and J dropped 1 base, with 5 bases sitting between them. The germline CDR1 and CDR2 sequences are SNHLY and FYNNEI. This CDR3 has 13 amino acids. This chain's CDR3 is CASSGPSNQPQHF. The part of the CDR3 DNA that was read is TGTGCCAGCAGTGGGCCAAGCAATCAGCCC.

This clone was detected only a few times. The read ends 3 residues early relative to the CDR3; the germline J gene fills the gap. The chain recombines TRBV5-1 with TRBJ2-3; TRBD2 matches at 7 bases. The CDR3 is 15 amino acids. The V gene's germline CDR1 is SGHRS and CDR2 YFSETQ. Trimming took 4 bases from V and 0 from J; bases not matched to a gene: 5. Here the CDR3 reads CASSPLAASTDTQYF. The sequenced part of the CDR3 DNA is TGCGCCAGCAGCCCCCTAGCGGCTAGCACAGATACG. Supplemented by reference TRBV5-1 and TRBJ2-3, the full variable domain reads KAGVTQTPRYLIKTRGQQVTLSCSPISGHRSVSWYQQTPGQGLQFLFEYFSETQRNKGNFPGRFSGRQFSNSRSEMNVSTLELGDSALYLCASSPLAASTDTQYFGPGTRLTVL.

Of note for this clone: The CDR3 extends 3 residues past the end of the read, so its final part is completed from the germline J gene. J is TRBJ2-3 and V is TRBV20-1, with D perhaps matching TRBD1 (6 bases). CDR3 length equals 11 residues. From germline, CDR1 is DFQATT and CDR2 SNEGSKA (reference sequence). The chain's CDR3 is CSALVGATQYF. Partial CDR3 DNA: TGCAGTGCTCTGGTGGGGGCAACG.

This clone was counted ten times or more. The read comes to an end 3 residues before the CDR3 does, leaving the germline J gene to fill in the end. J is TRBJ2-2 and V is TRBV7-7; tentative D call: TRBD2 (6 bases). The V gene lost 5 bases and the J gene lost 1 base, with 14 bases spanning the gap. The CDR3 is made up of 16 amino acids. Looked up from germline, CDR1 is SSHAT and CDR2 is FNYEAQ (reference sequence). CDR3 sequence reads: CASSPPGGQNTGELFF. The CDR3 bases that were read are TGTGCCAGCAGCCCTCCAGGAGGGCAGAACACCGGGGAG.

This clone appeared a few times. Sequencing ends 3 residues short of the CDR3 end; the germline J gene provides the rest. The chain couples TRBV18 to TRBJ1-4; D remains ambiguous. The CDR3 totals 14 residues. The germline V gene encodes CDR1 KGHSH and CDR2 LQKENI. Trimming left V 3 bases short and J 0 bases short, with 5 bases between. The part of the CDR3 DNA that was read is TGTGCCAGCTCACCTGTAGCAACTAATGAAAAA. Residues: CASSPVATNEK. The full CDR3 is CASSPVATNEKLFF.

This clone has just a few counts. The read comes to an end 3 residues before the CDR3 does, leaving the germline J gene to fill in the end. The V gene is TRBV18, the J gene TRBJ2-3, with 9 bases lining up with TRBD2. J lost 4 bases, V lost 3 bases, and 8 bases had no gene match. The CDR3 contains 16 residues. Germline assignment: CDR1 KGHSH and CDR2 LQKENI. The CDR3 here is CASSPVGLAGPDTQYF. The part of the CDR3 DNA that was read is TGTGCCAGCTCACCGGTTGGGCTAGCGGGACCAGATACG.

This clone appeared a few times. Coverage ceases 3 residues before the CDR3 finishes, and the germline J gene fills in the end. J is TRBJ1-5 and V is TRBV7-9, with TRBD1 as a possible D gene (5 bases). The germline gives CDR1 SEHNR, CDR2 FQNEAQ (reference sequence). The CDR3 extends over 14 amino acids. Trimming stripped 6 bases from V and 2 bases from J, with 11 bases between. The CDR3 reads CASSRTGGNQPQHF. The CDR3 DNA, read in part, is TGTGCCAGCAGTCGGACGGGGGGCAATCAGCCC.

The sample holds a few counts of this clone. Read sequence stops 3 residues before the CDR3 end, and the germline J gene provides the missing end. The chain links TRBV19 to TRBJ2-7, with 12 bases identical to TRBD2. The CDR3 loop spans 14 amino acids. Per the germline V gene, CDR1 is LNHDA and CDR2 is SQIVND (reference sequence). Losses at the gene ends were 6 bases for V and 3 bases for J; bases not matched to a gene: 3. CDR3 DNA, as far as it was read: TGTGCCAGTAGCCGGACTAGCGGGATCTACGAG. Its translation: CASSRTSGIYE. The full CDR3 protein reads CASSRTSGIYEQYF. The complete variable domain, with remaining parts taken from reference TRBV19 and TRBJ2-7, reads DGGITQSPKYLFRKEGQNVTLSCEQNLNHDAMYWYRQDPGQGLRLIYYSQIVNDFQKGDIAEGYSVSREKKESFPLTVTSAQKNPTAFYLCASSRTSGIYEQYFGPGTRLTVT.

The table lists this clone with many counts. The read terminates 3 residues ahead of where the CDR3 ends, so the germline J gene completes it. The rearrangement links TRBV18 to TRBJ2-1; no clear D. V was cut by 1 base and J by 2 bases, with 9 bases left in between. The CDR3 extends over 15 amino acids. Germline V CDR1 and CDR2: KGHSH, LQKENI. The CDR3 loop is CASSPLGGAYNEQFF. Incomplete CDR3 DNA: TGTGCCAGCTCACCACTTGGCGGCGCCTACAATGAG.

The part of the CDR3 DNA that was read is TGCAGTGCTAGCGGGACACGGAACTATGGC. Amino acid sequence: CSASGTRNYG. Given in full, the CDR3 is CSASGTRNYGYTF. The chain joins TRBV20-1 to TRBJ1-2, with D perhaps matching TRBD1 (6 bases). The missing CDR3 end, 3 residues past where the read stops, is filled in from the germline J gene. The CDR3 consists of 13 residues. Between the trimmed V and J ends, which lost 3 bases and 2 bases, there was a span of 10 bases. Germline CDR1 is DFQATT and CDR2 is SNEGSKA (reference sequence).

This clone occurred a few times. The read is 3 residues too short to cover the CDR3 end, so that end is filled in from the germline J gene. The chain employs TRBV18 and TRBJ2-1; 7 bases agree with TRBD2. The CDR3 extends over 15 amino acids. Trimming removed 1 base from V and 0 bases from J; junction bases left unmatched: 0. Germline assignment: CDR1 KGHSH and CDR2 LQKENI. This chain's CDR3 is CASSPRGGSYNEQFF. The part of the CDR3 DNA that was read is TGTGCCAGCTCACCACGGGGGGGCTCCTACAATGAG. Full variable domain (remainder filled in from reference TRBV18 and TRBJ2-1): NAGVMQNPRHLVRRRGQEARLRCSPMKGHSHVYWYRQLPEEGLKFMVYLQKENIIDESGMPKERFSAEFPKEGPSILRIQQVVRGDSAAYFCASSPRGGSYNEQFFGPGTRLTVL.

Regarding this clone: The read terminates 3 residues ahead of where the CDR3 ends, so the germline J gene completes it. The chain combines TRBV19 with TRBJ2-3, with 7 bases lining up with TRBD1. CDR1 and CDR2 (germline): LNHDA, SQIVND (reference sequence). J lost 0 bases, V lost 3 bases, and 0 bases had no gene match. The CDR3 length is 14 residues. The CDR3: CASSMGQSTDTQYF. Partial CDR3 DNA: TGTGCCAGTAGTATGGGACAGAGCACAGATACG.

Comments on this clone: The sequence runs out 3 residues before the end of the CDR3; the remainder is reconstructed from the germline J gene. The gene calls are TRBV6-1 and TRBJ2-2, with D perhaps TRBD1 (5 bases). Germline lookup yields CDR1 MNHNS and CDR2 SASEGT. The germline V and J ends were trimmed by 2 bases and 4 bases, with 14 bases remaining between them. CDR3 length equals 16 residues. The CDR3: CASSEQSGKGTGELFF. CDR3 bases read: TGTGCCAGCAGTGAACAGTCAGGGAAAGGCACCGGGGAG.

This clone was detected ten times or more. The observed sequence ends 3 residues before the CDR3 terminus, with the missing tail filled in from the germline J gene. The chain is built from TRBV11-2 and TRBJ2-5; D uncertain. There are 14 residues in the CDR3. Looked up from germline, CDR1 is SGHAT and CDR2 is FQNNGV. V gave up 4 bases and J gave up 2 bases, with 11 bases separating them. The sequenced CDR3 bases are TGTGCCAGCAGCTCCTGGGCAGATCAAGAGACC. This codes for CASSSWADQET. Given in full, the CDR3 is CASSSWADQETQYF.

This clone was seen a few times. Read sequence stops 3 residues before the CDR3 end, and the germline J gene provides the missing end. The rearrangement links TRBV7-9 to TRBJ1-4; possibly TRBD1 for D (5 bases). The CDR3 is 15 amino acids. V was trimmed by 7 bases and J by 4 bases, leaving 16 bases between them. Per germline, CDR1 SEHNR and CDR2 FQNEAQ (reference sequence). CDR3 region: CASTTIRQFNEKLFF. The DNA read from the CDR3 is TGTGCCAGCACTACCATCCGACAGTTTAATGAAAAA.

Comment on this clone: The read ends 3 residues early relative to the CDR3; the germline J gene fills the gap. The V gene is TRBV2, the J gene TRBJ2-1, with 10 bases that match TRBD1. Germline CDR1 is SNHLY and CDR2 is FYNNEI. This CDR3 has 15 amino acids. With 6 bases clipped from V and 3 bases from J, the junction kept 5 bases outside the gene matches. The sequenced CDR3 bases are TGTGCCAGCAGGGGGGACAGGGGCTTCTACAATGAG. Translating it yields CASRGDRGFYNE. The full CDR3 protein is CASRGDRGFYNEQFF.